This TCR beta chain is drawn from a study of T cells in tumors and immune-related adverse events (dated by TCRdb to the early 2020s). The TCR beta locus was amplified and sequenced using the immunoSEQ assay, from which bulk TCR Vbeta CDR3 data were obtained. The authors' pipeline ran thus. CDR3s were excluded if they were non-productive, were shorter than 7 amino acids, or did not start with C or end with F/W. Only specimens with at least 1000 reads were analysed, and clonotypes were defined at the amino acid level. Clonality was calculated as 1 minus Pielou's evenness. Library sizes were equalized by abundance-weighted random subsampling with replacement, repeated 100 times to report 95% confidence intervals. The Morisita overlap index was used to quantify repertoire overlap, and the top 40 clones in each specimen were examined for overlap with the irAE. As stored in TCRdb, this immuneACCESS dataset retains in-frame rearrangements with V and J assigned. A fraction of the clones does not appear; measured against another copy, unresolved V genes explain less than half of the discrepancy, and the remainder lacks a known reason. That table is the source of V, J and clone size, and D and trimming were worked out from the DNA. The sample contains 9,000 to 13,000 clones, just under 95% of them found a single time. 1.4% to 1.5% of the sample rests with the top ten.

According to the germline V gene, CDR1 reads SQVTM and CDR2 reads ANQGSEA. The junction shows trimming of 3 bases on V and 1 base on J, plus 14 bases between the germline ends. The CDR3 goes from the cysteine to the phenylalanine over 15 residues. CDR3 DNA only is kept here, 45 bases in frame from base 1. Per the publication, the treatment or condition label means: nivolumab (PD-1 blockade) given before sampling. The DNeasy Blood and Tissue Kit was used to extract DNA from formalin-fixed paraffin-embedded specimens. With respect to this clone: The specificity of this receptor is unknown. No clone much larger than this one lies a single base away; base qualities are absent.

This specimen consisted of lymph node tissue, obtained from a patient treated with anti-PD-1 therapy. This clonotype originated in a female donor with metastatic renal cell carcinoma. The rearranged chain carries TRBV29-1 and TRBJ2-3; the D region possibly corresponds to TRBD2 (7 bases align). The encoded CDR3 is CSVEVGGAGTDTQYF. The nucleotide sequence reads TGCAGCGTTGAGGTTGGGGGGGCGGGCACAGATACGCAGTATTTT.